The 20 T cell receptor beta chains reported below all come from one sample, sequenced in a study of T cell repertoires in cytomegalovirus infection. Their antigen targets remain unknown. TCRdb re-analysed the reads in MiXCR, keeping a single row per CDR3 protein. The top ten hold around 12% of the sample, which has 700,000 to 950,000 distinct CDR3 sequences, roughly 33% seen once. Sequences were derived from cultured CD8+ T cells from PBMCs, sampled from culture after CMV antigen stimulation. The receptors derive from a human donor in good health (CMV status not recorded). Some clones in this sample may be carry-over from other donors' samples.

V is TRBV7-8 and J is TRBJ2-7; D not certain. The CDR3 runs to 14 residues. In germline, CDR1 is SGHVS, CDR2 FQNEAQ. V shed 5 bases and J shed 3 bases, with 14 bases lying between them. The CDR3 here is CASSLTLRSYEQYV. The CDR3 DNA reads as TGTGCCAGCAGCCTGACCCTTAGAAGCTACGAGCAGTACGTC.

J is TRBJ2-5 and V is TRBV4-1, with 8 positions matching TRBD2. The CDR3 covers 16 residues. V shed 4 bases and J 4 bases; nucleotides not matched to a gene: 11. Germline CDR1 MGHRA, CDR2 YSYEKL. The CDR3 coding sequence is TGCGCCAGCAGCCCTGATTGGACTAGCCCAAGAGAGACCCAGTACTTC. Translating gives CASSPDWTSPRETQYF.

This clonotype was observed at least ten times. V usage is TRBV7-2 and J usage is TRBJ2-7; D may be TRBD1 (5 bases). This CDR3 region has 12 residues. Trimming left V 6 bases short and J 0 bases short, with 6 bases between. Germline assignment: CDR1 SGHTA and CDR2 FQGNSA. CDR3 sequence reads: CASRGDSYEQYV. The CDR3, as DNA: TGTGCCAGCAGAGGGGACTCCTACGAGCAGTACGTC.

The CDR3 coding sequence is TGTGCCAGCCCGCCCCCCGGGGAACACTCCTACAATGAGCAGTTCTTC. This translates into CASPPPGEHSYNEQFF. V is TRBV25-1 and J is TRBJ2-1, with D tentatively TRBD2 (5 bases). V was trimmed by 8 bases and J by 0 bases, leaving 17 bases between them. The CDR3 sequence is 16 residues long. Germline CDR1 and CDR2: MGHDK and SYGVNS.

In DNA, the CDR3 is TGCAGTGCTAGTCATAGGGAAGGATCCACAGATACGCAGTATTTT. It codes for CSASHREGSTDTQYF. The chain combines TRBV20-1 with TRBJ2-3; D is ambiguous. Trimming removed 3 bases from V and 2 bases from J, with 15 bases in between. Germline CDR1 is DFQATT and CDR2 is SNEGSKA (reference sequence). The CDR3 consists of 15 residues.

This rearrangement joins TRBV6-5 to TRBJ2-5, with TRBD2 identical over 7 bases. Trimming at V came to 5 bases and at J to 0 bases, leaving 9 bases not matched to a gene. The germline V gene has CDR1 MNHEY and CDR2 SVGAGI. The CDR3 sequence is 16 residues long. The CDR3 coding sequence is TGTGCCAGCAGTCTACTGACTAGCTCACACCAAGAGACCCAGTACTTC. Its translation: CASSLLTSSHQETQYF.

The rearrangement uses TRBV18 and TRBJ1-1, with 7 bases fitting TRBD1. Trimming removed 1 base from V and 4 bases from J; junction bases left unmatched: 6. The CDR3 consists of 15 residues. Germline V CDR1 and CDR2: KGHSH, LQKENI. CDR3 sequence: CASSPRGSGGTEAFF. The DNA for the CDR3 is TGTGCCAGCTCACCACGGGGGTCAGGGGGCACTGAAGCTTTCTTT.

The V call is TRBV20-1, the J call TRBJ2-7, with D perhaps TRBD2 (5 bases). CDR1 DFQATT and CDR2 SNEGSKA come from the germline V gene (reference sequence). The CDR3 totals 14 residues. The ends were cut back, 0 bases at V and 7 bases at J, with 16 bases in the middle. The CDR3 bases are TGCAGTGCTAGAGATTATCGGGCGGGTGGAGAGCAGTACGTC. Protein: CSARDYRAGGEQYV.

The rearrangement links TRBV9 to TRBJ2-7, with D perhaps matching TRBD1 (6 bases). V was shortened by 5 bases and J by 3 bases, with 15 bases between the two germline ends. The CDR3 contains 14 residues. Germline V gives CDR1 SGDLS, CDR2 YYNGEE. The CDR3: CASRNRDRHYEQYV. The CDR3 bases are TGTGCCAGCAGAAACAGGGACCGTCACTACGAGCAGTACGTC.

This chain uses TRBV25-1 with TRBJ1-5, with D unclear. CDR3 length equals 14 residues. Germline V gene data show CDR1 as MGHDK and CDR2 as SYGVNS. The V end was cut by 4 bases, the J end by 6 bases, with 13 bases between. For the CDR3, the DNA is TGTGCCAGCAGTGGCCTCGATGGGCGTCAGCCCCAGCATTTT. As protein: CASSGLDGRQPQHF.

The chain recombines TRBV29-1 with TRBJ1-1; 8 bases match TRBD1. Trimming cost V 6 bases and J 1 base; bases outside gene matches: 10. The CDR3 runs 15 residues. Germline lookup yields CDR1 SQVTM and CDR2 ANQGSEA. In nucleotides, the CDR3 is TGCAGCGTCGGGGGGGCAGGGGGCAAGAACACTGAAGCTTTCTTT. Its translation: CSVGGAGGKNTEAFF.

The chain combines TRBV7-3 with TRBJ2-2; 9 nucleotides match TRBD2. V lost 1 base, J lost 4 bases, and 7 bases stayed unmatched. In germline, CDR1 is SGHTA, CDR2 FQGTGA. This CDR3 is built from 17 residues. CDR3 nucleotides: TGTGCCAGCAGCTTAATTGCGGGGGGGCTTAGCACCGGGGAGCTGTTTTTT. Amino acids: CASSLIAGGLSTGELFF. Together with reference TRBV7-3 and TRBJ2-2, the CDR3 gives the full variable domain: GAGVSQTPSNKVTEKGKYVELRCDPISGHTALYWYRQSLGQGPEFLIYFQGTGAADDSGLPNDRFFAVRPEGSVSTLKIQRTERGDSAVYLCASSLIAGGLSTGELFFGEGSRLTVL.

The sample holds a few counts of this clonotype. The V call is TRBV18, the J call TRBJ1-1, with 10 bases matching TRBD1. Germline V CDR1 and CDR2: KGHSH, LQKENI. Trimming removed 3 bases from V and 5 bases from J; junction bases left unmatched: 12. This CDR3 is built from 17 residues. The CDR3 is CASSPSGQGSKDTEAFF. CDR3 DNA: TGTGCCAGCTCACCCTCGGGACAGGGGTCTAAGGATACTGAAGCTTTCTTT.

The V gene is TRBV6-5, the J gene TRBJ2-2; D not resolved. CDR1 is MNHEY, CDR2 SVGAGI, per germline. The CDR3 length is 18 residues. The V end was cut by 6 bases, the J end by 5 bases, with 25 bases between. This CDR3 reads CASSDNRALRLYTGELFF. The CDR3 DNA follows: TGTGCCAGCAGCGACAACAGAGCCTTAAGGTTATATACCGGGGAGCTGTTTTTT.

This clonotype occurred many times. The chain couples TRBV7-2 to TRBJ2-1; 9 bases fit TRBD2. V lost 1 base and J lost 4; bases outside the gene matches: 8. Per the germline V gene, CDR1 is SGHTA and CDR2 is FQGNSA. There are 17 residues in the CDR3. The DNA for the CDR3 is TGTGCCAGCAGCTTAGACTTCCGGGGACTAGCATACAATGAGCAGTTCTTC. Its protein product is CASSLDFRGLAYNEQFF.

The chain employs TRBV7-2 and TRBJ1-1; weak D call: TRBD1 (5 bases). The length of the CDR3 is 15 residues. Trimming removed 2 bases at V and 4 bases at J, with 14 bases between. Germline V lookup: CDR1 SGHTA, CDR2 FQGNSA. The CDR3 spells CASSLFRDGGTEAFF. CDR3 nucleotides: TGTGCCAGCAGCTTATTCCGGGACGGGGGCACTGAAGCTTTCTTT.

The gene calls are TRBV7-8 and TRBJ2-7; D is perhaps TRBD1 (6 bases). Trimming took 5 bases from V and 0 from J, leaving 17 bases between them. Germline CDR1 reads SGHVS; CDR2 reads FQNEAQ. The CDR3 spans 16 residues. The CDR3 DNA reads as TGTGCCAGCAGCACCAACCGGGACAAGCCCTCCTACGAGCAGTACTTC. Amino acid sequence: CASSTNRDKPSYEQYF.

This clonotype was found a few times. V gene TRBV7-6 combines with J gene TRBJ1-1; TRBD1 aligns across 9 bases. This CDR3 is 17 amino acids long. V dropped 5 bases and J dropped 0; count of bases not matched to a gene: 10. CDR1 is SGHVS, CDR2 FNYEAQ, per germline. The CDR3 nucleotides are TGTGCCAGCAGCAGAGCCGGGACAGGGAACATGAACACTGAAGCTTTCTTT. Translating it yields CASSRAGTGNMNTEAFF.

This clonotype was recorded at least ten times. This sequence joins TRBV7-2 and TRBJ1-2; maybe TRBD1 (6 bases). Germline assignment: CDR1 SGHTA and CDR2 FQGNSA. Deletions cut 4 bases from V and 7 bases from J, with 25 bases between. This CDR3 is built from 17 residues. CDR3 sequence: CASSYSLQGGSWSGYTF. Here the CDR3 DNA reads TGTGCCAGCAGCTACTCCTTACAGGGTGGCTCCTGGAGTGGCTACACCTTC.

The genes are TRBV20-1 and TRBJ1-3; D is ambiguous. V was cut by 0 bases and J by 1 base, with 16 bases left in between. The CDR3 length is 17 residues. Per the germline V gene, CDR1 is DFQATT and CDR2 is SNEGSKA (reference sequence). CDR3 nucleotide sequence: TGCAGTGCTAGAGATGGGAAAGGTCTCAGATCTGGAAACACCATATATTTT. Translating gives CSARDGKGLRSGNTIYF.